This is a list of T cell receptor beta chains from one sample in a study of human T cells and chemical hapten exposure. TCRdb used MiXCR to reprocess the RACE reads, holding one entry per CDR3 protein. The data show about 340,000 distinct CDR3 sequences, roughly 6.9% seen once. The sample was whole blood, taken in connection with sensitization to the hapten diphenylcyclopropenone (DPC). These receptor sequences come from a young woman with alopecia areata. Some clones in this sample may be carry-over from other donors' samples. CDR3s include the opening cysteine and the closing phenylalanine or tryptophan.

j_call: TRBJ2-5; v_call: TRBV2; cdr3_aa: CASTKEQETQYF
j_call: TRBJ2-2; v_call: TRBV27; cdr3_aa: CASSFGRINTGELFF
j_call: TRBJ2-4; v_call: TRBV7-9; cdr3_aa: CASSLVGNNIQYF
j_call: TRBJ2-5; v_call: TRBV6-4; cdr3_aa: CASSQTSGVQETQYF
j_call: TRBJ1-6; v_call: TRBV6-1; cdr3_aa: CASSGSLLGLYNSPLHF
j_call: TRBJ2-1; v_call: TRBV6-2/TRBV6-3; cdr3_aa: CASSSTGSYNEQFF
j_call: TRBJ1-3; v_call: TRBV29-1; cdr3_aa: CSVLSGTGMAGNTIYF
j_call: TRBJ1-1; v_call: TRBV6-6; cdr3_aa: CASRGGVGTEAFF
j_call: TRBJ2-7; v_call: TRBV12-3/TRBV12-4; cdr3_aa: CASSLHRGQPGEQYF
j_call: TRBJ1-3; v_call: TRBV5-1; cdr3_aa: CASSLVRGAPGNTIYF
j_call: TRBJ1-5; v_call: TRBV24-1; cdr3_aa: CATSYENSNQPQHF
j_call: TRBJ2-1; v_call: TRBV5-1; cdr3_aa: CASRGGTEKYNEQFF
j_call: TRBJ1-2; v_call: TRBV6-5; cdr3_aa: CASSTAQYGYTF
j_call: TRBJ2-2; v_call: TRBV6-1; cdr3_aa: CASSPTGTSGGDTGELFF
j_call: TRBJ2-5; v_call: TRBV7-8; cdr3_aa: CATERGTRETQYF
j_call: TRBJ2-1; v_call: TRBV18; cdr3_aa: CASSPDWAGDEQFF
j_call: TRBJ1-1; v_call: TRBV6-6; cdr3_aa: CASRADRRNTEAFF
j_call: TRBJ2-1; v_call: TRBV3-1; cdr3_aa: CASSQLGVSYNEQFF
j_call: TRBJ2-7; v_call: TRBV10-2; cdr3_aa: CASSDGQTYEQYF